The 12 T cell receptor beta chains reported below all come from one sample, sequenced in a study of blood T cell repertoires in COVID-19. Here immunoSEQ multiplex PCR was the method, and the copy in TCRdb shows in-frame clones only, minus some. The table has about 220,000 clones, roughly 80% seen once. Sequencing was carried out using peripheral blood. The receptors here all came from a woman in her sixties with acute or convalescent COVID-19.

The sample holds a few counts of this clone. The J gene is TRBJ1-2, the V gene TRBV5-1, with D maybe TRBD1 (5 bases). There are 15 residues in the CDR3. V lost 0 bases to trimming and J lost 8 bases, with 17 bases between them. CDR1 SGHRS and CDR2 YFSETQ come from the germline V gene. This CDR3 reads CASSLVDSGGTGYTF. The CDR3 coding sequence is TGCGCCAGCAGCTTGGTGGATAGTGGAGGGACCGGCTACACCTTC.

The J gene is TRBJ1-4, the V gene TRBV6-5; 9 bases map to TRBD1. The germline CDR1 and CDR2 sequences are MNHEY and SVGAGI. V lost 5 bases, J lost 6 bases, and 7 bases stayed unmatched. The CDR3 has 15 residues. The CDR3 nucleotides are TGTGCCAGCAGTCAAACAGGGGGCGCGTATGAAAAACTGTTTTTT. The encoded protein is CASSQTGGAYEKLFF.

This rearrangement joins TRBV7-9 to TRBJ1-3, with TRBD1 as a possible D gene (5 bases). The CDR3 is made up of 16 amino acids. Trimming removed 1 base from V and 0 bases from J, with 10 bases in between. From germline, CDR1 is SEHNR and CDR2 FQNEAQ (reference sequence). The CDR3 region is CASSLEFGGSGNTIYF. In nucleotides, the CDR3 is TGTGCCAGCAGCTTAGAGTTCGGGGGCTCTGGAAACACCATATATTTT.

This chain connects TRBV5-5 to TRBJ2-2; maybe TRBD1 (6 bases). The germline CDR1 and CDR2 sequences are SGHKS and YYEKEE (reference sequence). The CDR3 covers 14 residues. V was cut by 4 bases and J by 5 bases, with 12 bases left in between. CDR3 in DNA: TGTGCCAGCAGCGGGGGACACCTAACCGGGGAGCTGTTTTTT. This encodes CASSGGHLTGELFF.

In DNA, the CDR3 is TGTGCCAGCAGCGGCGGGGGGTCCTACAATGAGCAGTTCTTC. This encodes CASSGGGSYNEQFF. This chain uses TRBV5-6 with TRBJ2-1, with 8 nucleotides matching TRBD2. Germline lookup yields CDR1 SGHDT and CDR2 YYEEEE. Unmatched junction bases numbered 1, after V lost 4 bases and J lost 1 base. The CDR3 spans 14 residues.

V is TRBV14 and J is TRBJ1-1, with TRBD1 matching 10 bases. Looked up from germline, CDR1 is SGHDN and CDR2 is FVKESK. V lost 2 bases, J lost 5 bases, and 5 bases stayed unmatched. The CDR3 has 15 amino acids. DNA for the CDR3: TGTGCCAGCAGCCAACAGACAGGGGGCAGAACTGAAGCTTTCTTT. It translates to CASSQQTGGRTEAFF. The whole variable domain, filled in from reference TRBV14 and TRBJ1-1, reads EAGVTQFPSHSVIEKGQTVTLRCDPISGHDNLYWYRRVMGKEIKFLLHFVKESKQDESGMPNNRFLAERTGGTYSTLKVQPAELEDSGVYFCASSQQTGGRTEAFFGQGTRLTVV.

The rearrangement joins TRBV5-1 to TRBJ1-1; D possibly corresponds to TRBD1 (6 bases). Deletions cut 2 bases from V and 5 bases from J, with 16 bases between. Germline values: CDR1 SGHRS, CDR2 YFSETQ. The CDR3 is made up of 15 amino acids. The CDR3 spells CASSFYSPRGTEAFF. The DNA for the CDR3 is TGCGCCAGCAGCTTTTACTCCCCGAGGGGGACTGAAGCTTTCTTT.

V and J are TRBV6-5 and TRBJ1-6; D is uncertain. V was trimmed by 6 bases and J by 9 bases, leaving 12 bases between them. Per the germline V gene, CDR1 is MNHEY and CDR2 is SVGAGI. This CDR3 spans 13 amino acids. The CDR3 nucleotides are TGTGCCAGCAGCGAGGGATTCAGTTCACCCCTCCACTTT. Encoded protein: CASSEGFSSPLHF.

The V gene is TRBV5-6, the J gene TRBJ1-4, with no clear D. This CDR3 is 15 amino acids long. V was shortened by 2 bases and J by 8 bases, with 16 bases between the two germline ends. In germline, CDR1 is SGHDT, CDR2 YYEEEE. The DNA for the CDR3 is TGTGCCAGCAGCTTCGGTCGGGGAGCTAGCGAAAAACTGTTTTTT. This translates into CASSFGRGASEKLFF.

V and J are TRBV9 and TRBJ2-4; a weak D match, TRBD2 (7 bases). The CDR3 has 18 amino acids. Trimming removed 3 bases from V and 8 bases from J, with 27 bases in between. Per the germline V gene, CDR1 is SGDLS and CDR2 is YYNGEE. The CDR3 coding sequence is TGTGCCAGCAGCGACTCCCCTTCAAAAAGTTGGGAGGGGGACATTCAGTACTTC. Protein sequence: CASSDSPSKSWEGDIQYF.

This chain connects TRBV5-1 to TRBJ2-5; 9 bases are a match to TRBD1. V was clipped by 4 bases and J by 5 bases; unmatched bases: 9. Germline V gene sequence: CDR1 SGHRS, CDR2 YFSETQ. This CDR3 spans 15 amino acids. CDR3: CASSMIQGASETQYF. CDR3 DNA sequence: TGCGCCAGCAGCATGATACAGGGGGCATCGGAGACCCAGTACTTC.

The rearrangement joins TRBV5-6 to TRBJ1-2; D call uncertain. The V end was cut by 4 bases, the J end by 3 bases, with 19 bases between. The CDR3 sequence is 16 residues long. Looked up from germline, CDR1 is SGHDT and CDR2 is YYEEEE. For the CDR3, the DNA is TGTGCCAGCAGCGGGCCGAATCTGGGCGCAGACTATGGCTACACCTTC. This gives the protein CASSGPNLGADYGYTF.